This T cell receptor beta chain is drawn from a study of PD-L1 blockade in urothelial cancer. From germline, CDR1 is SEHNR and CDR2 FQNEAQ (reference sequence). CDR3 length: 15 amino acids. Trimming shortened V by 2 bases and J by 0 bases, and 11 bases separated the two germline ends. Data came from immunoSEQ multiplex PCR; TCRdb stores just in-frame clones and leaves some out. The data contain around 35,000 clones, 82% of them singletons. The material sequenced was PBMCs, taken around atezolizumab (anti-PD-L1) treatment. This sequence was found in a man in his sixties with urothelial cancer. V usage is TRBV7-9 and J usage is TRBJ2-7; D possibly corresponds to TRBD2 (5 bases). The CDR3 loop is CASSLIRGSSYEQYF. CDR3 bases: TGTGCCAGCAGCTTAATCCGTGGGAGCTCCTACGAGCAGTACTTC. The full variable domain, completed using reference TRBV7-9 and TRBJ2-7, is DTGVSQNPRHKITKRGQNVTFRCDPISEHNRLYWYRQTLGQGPEFLTYFQNEAQLEKSRLLSDRFSAERPKGSFSTLEIQRTEQGDSAMYLCASSLIRGSSYEQYFGPGTRLTVT.